This T cell receptor (beta chain) was captured in a study of blood T cell repertoires in COVID-19. The CDR3 sequence is 13 residues long. Germline V gene lookup returns CDR1 DFQATT and CDR2 SNEGSKA (reference sequence). Trimming shortened V by 3 bases and J by 5 bases, and 8 bases separated the two germline ends. Assay used: immunoSEQ multiplex PCR; TCRdb lists only in-frame clones, some missing. The table includes more than 300,000 clones, approximately 90% detected once. The chain employs TRBV20-1 and TRBJ1-6; D gene ambiguous. The material sequenced was PBMCs or T cells enriched from blood (not recorded which). This clonotype was sampled from a woman aged 40 to 50 who had been exposed to COVID-19. CDR3 region: CSASSVNNSPLHF. For the CDR3, the DNA is TGCAGTGCTAGTTCAGTAAATAATTCACCCCTCCACTTT.